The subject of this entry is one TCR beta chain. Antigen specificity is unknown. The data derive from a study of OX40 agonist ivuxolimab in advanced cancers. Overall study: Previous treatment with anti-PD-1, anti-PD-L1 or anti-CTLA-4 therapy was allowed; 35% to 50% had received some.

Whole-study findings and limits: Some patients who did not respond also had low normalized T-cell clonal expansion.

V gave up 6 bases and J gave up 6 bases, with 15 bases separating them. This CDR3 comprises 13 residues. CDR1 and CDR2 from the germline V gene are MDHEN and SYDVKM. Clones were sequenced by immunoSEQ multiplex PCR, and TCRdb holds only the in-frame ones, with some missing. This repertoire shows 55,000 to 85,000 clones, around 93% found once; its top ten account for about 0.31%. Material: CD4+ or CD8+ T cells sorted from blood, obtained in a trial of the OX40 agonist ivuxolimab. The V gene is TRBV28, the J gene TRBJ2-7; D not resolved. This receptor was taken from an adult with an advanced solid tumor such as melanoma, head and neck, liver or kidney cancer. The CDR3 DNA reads TGTGCCAGCAGCAGCAAGCCCAGAAGCGAGCAGTACTTC. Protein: CASSSKPRSEQYF.